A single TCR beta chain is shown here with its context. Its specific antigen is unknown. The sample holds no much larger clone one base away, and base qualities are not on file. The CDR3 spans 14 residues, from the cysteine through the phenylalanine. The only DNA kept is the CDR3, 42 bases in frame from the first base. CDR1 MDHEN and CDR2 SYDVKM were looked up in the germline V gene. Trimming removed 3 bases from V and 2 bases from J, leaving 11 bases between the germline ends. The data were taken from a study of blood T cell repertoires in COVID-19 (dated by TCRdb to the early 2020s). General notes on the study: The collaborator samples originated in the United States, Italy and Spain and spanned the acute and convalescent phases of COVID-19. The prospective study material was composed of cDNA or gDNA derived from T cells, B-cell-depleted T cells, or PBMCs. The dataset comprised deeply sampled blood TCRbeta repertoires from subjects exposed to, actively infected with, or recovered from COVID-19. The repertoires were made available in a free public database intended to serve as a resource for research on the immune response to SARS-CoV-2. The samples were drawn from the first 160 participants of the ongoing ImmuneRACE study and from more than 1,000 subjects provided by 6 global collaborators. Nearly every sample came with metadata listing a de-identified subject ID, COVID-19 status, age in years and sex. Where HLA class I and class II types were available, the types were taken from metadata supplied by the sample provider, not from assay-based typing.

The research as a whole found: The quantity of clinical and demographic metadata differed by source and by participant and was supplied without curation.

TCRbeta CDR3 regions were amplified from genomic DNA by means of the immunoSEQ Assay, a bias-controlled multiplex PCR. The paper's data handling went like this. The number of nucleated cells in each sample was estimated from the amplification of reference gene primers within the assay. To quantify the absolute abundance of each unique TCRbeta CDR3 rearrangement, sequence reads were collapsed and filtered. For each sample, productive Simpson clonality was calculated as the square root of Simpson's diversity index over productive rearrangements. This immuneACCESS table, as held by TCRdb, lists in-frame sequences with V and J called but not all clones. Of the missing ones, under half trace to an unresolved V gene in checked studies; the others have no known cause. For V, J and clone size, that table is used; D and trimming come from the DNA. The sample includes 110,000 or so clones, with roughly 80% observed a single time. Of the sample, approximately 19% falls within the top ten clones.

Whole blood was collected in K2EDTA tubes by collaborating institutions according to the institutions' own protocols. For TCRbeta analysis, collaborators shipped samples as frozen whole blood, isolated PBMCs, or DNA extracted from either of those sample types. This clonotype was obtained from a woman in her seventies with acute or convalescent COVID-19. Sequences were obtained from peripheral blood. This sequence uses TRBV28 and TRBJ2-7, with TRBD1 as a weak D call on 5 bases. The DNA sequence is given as TGTGCCAGCAGTTTCTACCAGGGTGCCTACGAGCAGTACTTC. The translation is CASSFYQGAYEQYF.